The source of this T cell receptor beta chain is a study of early T cells in non-severe SARS-CoV-2 infection. MiXCR, applied by TCRdb to the 5' RACE reads, yields one record per CDR3 protein. Here the sample spans about 46,000 distinct CDR3 sequences, less than 6.5% being singletons. This clonotype occurred a few times. V was pared by 5 bases and J by 0 bases, with 14 bases between. The CDR3 contains 15 residues. The germline CDR1 and CDR2 sequences are MRHNA and SNTAGT. This TCR was recovered from an adult who was a healthcare worker with PCR-confirmed SARS-CoV-2 infection or an uninfected control (not recorded which). The sequences come from whole blood, collected at baseline. This sequence joins TRBV6-4 and TRBJ2-7; D perhaps matches TRBD2 (6 bases). CDR3 nucleotides: TGTGCCAGCAGTCTGGAGGGACTCAGCTCCTACGAGCAGTACTTC. It translates to CASSLEGLSSYEQYF.